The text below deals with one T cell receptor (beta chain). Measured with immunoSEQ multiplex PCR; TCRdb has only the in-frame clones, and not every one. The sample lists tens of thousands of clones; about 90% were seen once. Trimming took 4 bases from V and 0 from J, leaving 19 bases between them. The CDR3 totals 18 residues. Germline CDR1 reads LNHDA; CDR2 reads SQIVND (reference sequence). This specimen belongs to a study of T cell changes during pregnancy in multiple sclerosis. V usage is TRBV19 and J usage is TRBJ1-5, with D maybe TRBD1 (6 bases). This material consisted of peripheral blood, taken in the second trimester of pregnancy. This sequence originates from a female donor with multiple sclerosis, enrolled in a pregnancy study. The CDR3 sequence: CASSTRVLQGSSNQPQHF. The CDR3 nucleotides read TGTGCCAGTAGTACCAGGGTCCTACAGGGTAGTAGCAATCAGCCCCAGCATTTT.